The T cell receptor beta chain described here comes from a study of T cells in localized non-small cell lung cancer. Findings of the study overall: Among blood samples, higher T cell density accompanied longer overall survival. One tumor region alone was sequenced, and heterogeneity therefore remains possible. Out of the top 100 tumor clones, a median about 50 were seen in adjacent lung.

In regard to this clone: Its antigen is unidentified.

The V end was cut by 0 bases, the J end by 3 bases, with 15 bases between. Germline assignment: CDR1 LNHNV and CDR2 YYDKDF (reference sequence). The CDR3 length is 17 residues. TCRdb's copy holds only in-frame clones and misses some; the assay was immunoSEQ multiplex PCR. This sample yields approximately 76,000 clones, of which approximately 80% are seen a single time; more than 9% belongs to the top ten. This specimen consisted of peripheral blood, obtained before any cancer treatment. This chain links TRBV15 with TRBJ1-3; TRBD1 might be the D (6 bases). The source of this sequence is a female donor older than 55 with stage I lung adenocarcinoma. Here the CDR3 reads CATSRDQGSVHGNTIYF. The CDR3 nucleotides read TGTGCCACCAGCAGAGATCAGGGGAGCGTCCATGGAAACACCATATATTTT. Based on the CDR3 plus reference TRBV15 and TRBJ1-3, the full variable domain is DAMVIQNPRYQVTQFGKPVTLSCSQTLNHNVMYWYQQKSSQAPKLLFHYYDKDFNNEADTPDNFQSRRPNTSFCFLDIRSPGLGDTAMYLCATSRDQGSVHGNTIYFGEGSWLTVV.